This T cell receptor beta chain emerged from a study of T cells after yellow fever vaccination. Regarding the study as a whole: Repertoires sorted by FACS could include abundant clonotypes that are contaminants from the bulk population. Some clonotypes, a small share, were shared between CD4 and CD8 compartments.

The V and J ends lost 10 bases and 5 bases respectively, with 15 bases between them. This CDR3 spans 13 amino acids. CDR1 is WSHSY, CDR2 SAAADI, per germline. TCR cDNA, made by 5'RACE template switching, carried an added universal primer site and UMIs. TCRdb called the 5' RACE reads again in MiXCR, with one record for every CDR3 protein. The data show 350,000 to 450,000 distinct CDR3 sequences, with roughly a sixth seen just once and 15% to 20% held by the top ten. This clonotype was observed many times. Antigen unknown. The chain is built from TRBV10-2 and TRBJ2-4; tentatively, D is TRBD1 or TRBD2 (6 bases each). The source material was PBMCs, sampled before the yellow fever booster vaccination. This TCR was recovered from a man aged 18 to 29 who received the YFV17D yellow fever vaccine. The CDR3 spells CATQMGGENIQYF. The CDR3 DNA reads TGCGCCACCCAGATGGGGGGCGAAAACATTCAGTACTTC.